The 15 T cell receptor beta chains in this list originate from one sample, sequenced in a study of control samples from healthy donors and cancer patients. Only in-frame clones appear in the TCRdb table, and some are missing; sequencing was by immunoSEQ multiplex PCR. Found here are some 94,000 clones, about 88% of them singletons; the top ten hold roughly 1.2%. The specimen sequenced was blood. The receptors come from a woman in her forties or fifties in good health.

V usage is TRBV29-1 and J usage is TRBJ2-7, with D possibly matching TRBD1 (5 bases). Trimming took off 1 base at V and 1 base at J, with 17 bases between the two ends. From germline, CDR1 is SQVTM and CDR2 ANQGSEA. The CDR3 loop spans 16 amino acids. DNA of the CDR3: TGCAGCGTTGAAGGGGCTAGGGGCAGGCCGTCCTACGAGCAGTACTTC. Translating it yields CSVEGARGRPSYEQYF.

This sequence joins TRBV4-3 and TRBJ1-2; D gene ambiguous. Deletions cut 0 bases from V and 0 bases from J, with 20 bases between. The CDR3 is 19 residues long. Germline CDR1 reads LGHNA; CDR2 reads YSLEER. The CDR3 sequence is CASSQDWSQTFNTNYGYTF. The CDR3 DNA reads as TGCGCCAGCAGCCAAGACTGGTCCCAGACCTTCAATACTAACTATGGCTACACCTTC.

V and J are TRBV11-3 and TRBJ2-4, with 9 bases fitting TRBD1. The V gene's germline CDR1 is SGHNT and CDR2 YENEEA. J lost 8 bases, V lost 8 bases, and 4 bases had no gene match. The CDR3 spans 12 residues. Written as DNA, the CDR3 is TGTGCCAGCCAGGACAGGGGATACATTCAGTACTTC. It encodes CASQDRGYIQYF.

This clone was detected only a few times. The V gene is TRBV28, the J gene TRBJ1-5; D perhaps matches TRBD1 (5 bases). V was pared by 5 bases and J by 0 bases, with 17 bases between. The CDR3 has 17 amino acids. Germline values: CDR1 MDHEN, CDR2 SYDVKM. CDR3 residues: CASSPQATLYSNQPQHF. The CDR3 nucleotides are TGTGCCAGCAGTCCACAGGCGACGCTATATAGCAATCAGCCCCAGCATTTT.

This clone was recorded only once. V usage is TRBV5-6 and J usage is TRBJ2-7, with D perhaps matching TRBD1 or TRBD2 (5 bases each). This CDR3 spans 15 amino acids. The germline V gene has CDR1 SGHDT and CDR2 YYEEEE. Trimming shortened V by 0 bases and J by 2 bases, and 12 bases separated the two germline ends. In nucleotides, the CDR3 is TGTGCCAGCAGCTTGGGGTCCGGGACCGCCTACGAGCAGTACTTC. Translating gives CASSLGSGTAYEQYF.

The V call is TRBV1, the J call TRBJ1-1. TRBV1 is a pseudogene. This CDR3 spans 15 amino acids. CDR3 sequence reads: CTSSRRGRIRGEAFF. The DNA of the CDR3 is TGCACCAGCAGCCGCCGGGGCAGAATAAGGGGAGAAGCTTTCTTT.

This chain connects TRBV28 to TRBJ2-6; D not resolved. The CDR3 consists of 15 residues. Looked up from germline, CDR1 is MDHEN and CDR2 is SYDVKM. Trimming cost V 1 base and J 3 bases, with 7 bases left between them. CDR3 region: CASSLSGYGANVLTF. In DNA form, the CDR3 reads TGTGCCAGCAGTTTATCAGGATATGGGGCCAACGTCCTGACTTTC.

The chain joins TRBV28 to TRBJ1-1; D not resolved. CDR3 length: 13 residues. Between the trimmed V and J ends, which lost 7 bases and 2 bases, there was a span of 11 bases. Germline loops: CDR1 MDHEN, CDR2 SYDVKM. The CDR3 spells CASTLPDNTEAFF. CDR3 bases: TGTGCCAGCACCCTGCCAGATAACACTGAAGCTTTCTTT. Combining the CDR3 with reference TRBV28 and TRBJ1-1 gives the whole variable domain DVKVTQSSRYLVKRTGEKVFLECVQDMDHENMFWYRQDPGLGLRLIYFSYDVKMKEKGDIPEGYSVSREKKERFSLILESASTNQTSMYLCASTLPDNTEAFFGQGTRLTVV.

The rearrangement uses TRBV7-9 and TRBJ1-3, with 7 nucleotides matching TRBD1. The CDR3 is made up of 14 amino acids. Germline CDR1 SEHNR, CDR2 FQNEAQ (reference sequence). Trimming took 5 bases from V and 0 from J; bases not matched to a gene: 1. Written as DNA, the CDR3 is TGTGCCAGCAGCGCAGGGGGCTCTGGAAACACCATATATTTT. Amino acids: CASSAGGSGNTIYF.

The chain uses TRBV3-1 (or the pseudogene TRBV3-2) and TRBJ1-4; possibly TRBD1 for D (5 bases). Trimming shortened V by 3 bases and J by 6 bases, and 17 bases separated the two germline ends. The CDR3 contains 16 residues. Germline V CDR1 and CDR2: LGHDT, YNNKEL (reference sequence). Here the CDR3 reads CASSQTGAGQDEKLFF. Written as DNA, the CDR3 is TGTGCCAGCAGCCAGACCGGGGCCGGGCAGGATGAAAAACTGTTTTTT.

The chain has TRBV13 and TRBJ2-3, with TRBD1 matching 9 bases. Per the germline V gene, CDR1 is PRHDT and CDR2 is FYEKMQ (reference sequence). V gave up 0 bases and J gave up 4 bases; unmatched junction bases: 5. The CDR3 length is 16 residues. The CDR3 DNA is TGTGCCAGCAGCTTAGGGACAGGGGGAAGTCCAGATACGCAGTATTTT. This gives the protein CASSLGTGGSPDTQYF.

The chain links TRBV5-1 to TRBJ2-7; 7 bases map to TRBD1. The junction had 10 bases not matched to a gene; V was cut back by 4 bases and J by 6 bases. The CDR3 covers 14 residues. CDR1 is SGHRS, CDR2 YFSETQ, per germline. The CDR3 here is CASSLRDSVSEQYF. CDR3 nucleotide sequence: TGCGCCAGCAGCCTCCGGGACAGCGTCTCCGAGCAGTACTTC.

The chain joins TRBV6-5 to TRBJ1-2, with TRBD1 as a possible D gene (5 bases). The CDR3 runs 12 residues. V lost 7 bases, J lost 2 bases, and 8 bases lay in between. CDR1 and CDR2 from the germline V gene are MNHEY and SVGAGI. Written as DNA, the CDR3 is TGTGCCAGCAAGTGGGACAACTATGGCTACACCTTC. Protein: CASKWDNYGYTF.

The CDR3 sequence is CASSWGDRVNSPLHF. The CDR3 coding sequence is TGTGCCAGCAGCTGGGGCGACAGGGTAAATTCACCCCTCCACTTT. The V gene is TRBV27, the J gene TRBJ1-6; TRBD1 matches 7 bases. The CDR3 contains 15 residues. Germline V gene data show CDR1 as MNHEY and CDR2 as SMNVEV (reference sequence). Losses at the gene ends were 6 bases for V and 7 bases for J; bases not matched to a gene: 9.

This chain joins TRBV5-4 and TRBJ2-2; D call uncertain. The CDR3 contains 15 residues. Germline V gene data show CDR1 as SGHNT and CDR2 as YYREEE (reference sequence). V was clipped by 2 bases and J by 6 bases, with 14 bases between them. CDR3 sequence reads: CASSFGFGGAGELFF. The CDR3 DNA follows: TGTGCCAGCAGCTTTGGCTTCGGTGGGGCCGGGGAGCTGTTTTTT.